A single sample is the source of the 11 T cell receptor beta chains below, sequenced in a study of identical twins. TCRdb fed the 5' RACE reads into MiXCR, producing one record per CDR3 protein. The top ten hold 0.25% to 0.3% of the sample, which has more than 1.5 million distinct CDR3 sequences, around 33% seen once. Specimen: cord blood. The receptors were gathered from a newborn girl in good health.

This chain links TRBV12-3 or TRBV12-4 with TRBJ2-4; D remains unclear. The CDR3 has 13 residues. The V end lost 1 base, the J end lost 13 bases, and 14 bases lay between the germline ends. CDR3 residues: CASSLVGSYGQYF. The CDR3 coding sequence is TGTGCCAGCAGTTTAGTGGGGTCTTACGGGCAGTACTTC.

This clonotype appeared many times. The CDR3 DNA sequence: TGCAGTGCCCCGGGGACTTACGAGCAGTACTTC. Protein sequence: CSAPGTYEQYF. The V call is TRBV20-1, the J call TRBJ2-7; D may be TRBD2 (6 bases). Germline CDR1 and CDR2: DFQATT and SNEGSKA (reference sequence). This CDR3 is built from 11 residues. Between the trimmed V and J ends, which lost 6 bases and 4 bases, there was a span of 10 bases.

The V and J genes are TRBV2 and TRBJ2-3; 11 nucleotides align to TRBD2. The CDR3 consists of 17 residues. V was pared by 0 bases and J by 2 bases, with 4 bases of the junction left unmatched. Germline CDR1 and CDR2: SNHLY and FYNNEI. The CDR3 reads CASSEARLAGITDTQYF. The CDR3 nucleotides are TGTGCCAGCAGTGAAGCTCGACTAGCGGGGATCACAGATACGCAGTATTTT. Using reference TRBV2 and TRBJ2-3 for the parts outside the CDR3, the full variable domain is EPEVTQTPSHQVTQMGQEVILRCVPISNHLYFYWYRQILGQKVEFLVSFYNNEISEKSEIFDDQFSVERPDGSNFTLKIRSTKLEDSAMYFCASSEARLAGITDTQYFGPGTRLTVL.

In this sample, this clonotype turned up many times. The chain is built from TRBV7-7 and TRBJ2-1; possible D gene TRBD2, 5 bases. The CDR3 consists of 13 residues. Germline CDR1 is SSHAT and CDR2 is FNYEAQ (reference sequence). The germline V and J ends were trimmed by 6 bases and 5 bases, with 11 bases remaining between them. The CDR3 DNA sequence: TGTGCCAGCAGTCTCGGACTTAACAATGAGCAGTTCTTC. Amino acids: CASSLGLNNEQFF.

The table lists this clonotype with a few counts. This chain links TRBV29-1 with TRBJ2-3; unclear D gene. Germline CDR1 SQVTM, CDR2 ANQGSEA. This CDR3 has 16 residues. V lost 2 bases, J lost 3 bases, and 18 bases lay in between. The CDR3 protein is CSVETKRLLGTDTQYF. CDR3 coding DNA: TGCAGCGTTGAAACCAAACGTTTGCTAGGAACAGATACGCAGTATTTT.

This rearrangement joins TRBV11-1 to TRBJ2-1; TRBD2 aligns across 10 bases. V was clipped by 4 bases and J by 4 bases; unmatched bases: 28. CDR3 length equals 23 residues. The germline CDR1 and CDR2 sequences are SGHAT and FQDESV (reference sequence). CDR3 in amino acids: CASSSDLAGQFLTGTSEYNEQFF. The CDR3 DNA reads TGTGCCAGCAGCTCAGACCTAGCAGGGCAGTTCCTAACCGGGACTAGCGAATACAATGAGCAGTTCTTC.

The chain recombines TRBV24-1 with TRBJ2-7; D not resolved. Germline CDR1 is KGHDR and CDR2 is SFDVKD. This CDR3 contains 13 residues. Trimming removed 6 bases at V and 0 bases at J, with 8 bases between. The CDR3 nucleotides read TGTGCCACCAGTTTGCGGTACTCCTACGAGCAGTACTTC. Translating it yields CATSLRYSYEQYF.

The chain couples TRBV11-1 to TRBJ2-4; the D gene is possibly TRBD2 (6 bases). Germline assignment: CDR1 SGHAT and CDR2 FQDESV (reference sequence). The CDR3 consists of 17 residues. The V and J ends lost 1 base and 0 bases respectively, with 13 bases between them. The CDR3 DNA reads TGTGCCAGCAGCTTAGAGGGCGGGGTCATAGCCAAAAACATTCAGTACTTC. Encoded protein: CASSLEGGVIAKNIQYF.

This clonotype came up many times. This chain links TRBV5-1 with TRBJ2-7; D unclear. V gave up 2 bases and J gave up 1 base, with 10 bases separating them. The CDR3 runs 14 residues. The germline V gene encodes CDR1 SGHRS and CDR2 YFSETQ. The CDR3 reads CASSFSNPSYEQYF. The CDR3 DNA is TGCGCCAGCAGCTTCAGCAATCCTTCCTACGAGCAGTACTTC. Full variable domain (missing parts from reference TRBV5-1 and TRBJ2-7): KAGVTQTPRYLIKTRGQQVTLSCSPISGHRSVSWYQQTPGQGLQFLFEYFSETQRNKGNFPGRFSGRQFSNSRSEMNVSTLELGDSALYLCASSFSNPSYEQYFGPGTRLTVT.

This clonotype was observed at least ten times. This chain connects TRBV20-1 to TRBJ2-1, with 9 bases aligning to TRBD2. Trimming took 3 bases from V and 3 from J; bases not matched to a gene: 0. Germline V gene sequence: CDR1 DFQATT, CDR2 SNEGSKA (reference sequence). This CDR3 has 13 residues. Written as DNA, the CDR3 is TGCAGTGCTAGGCGGGGGGGCTACAATGAGCAGTTCTTC. Translating it yields CSARRGGYNEQFF.

The CDR3 DNA sequence: TGCAGTGCGCAGACTAGCGGGTACTCCTACGAGCAGTACTTC. Translating it yields CSAQTSGYSYEQYF. The chain uses TRBV20-1 and TRBJ2-7, with 10 positions matching TRBD2. V lost 6 bases to trimming and J lost 0 bases; unmatched junction nucleotides: 5. The CDR3 extends over 14 amino acids. Germline V CDR1 and CDR2: DFQATT, SNEGSKA (reference sequence).